This is a list of T cell receptor beta chains from one sample in a study of blood T cell repertoires in COVID-19. The data were produced by immunoSEQ multiplex PCR, yet TCRdb's version contains in-frame clones alone and is incomplete. The repertoire has roughly 670,000 clones, about nine tenths of them found once; the top ten carry roughly 0.25%. Source material: peripheral blood. These receptors came from a woman aged 18-29 years with acute or convalescent COVID-19. Both conserved end residues are part of each CDR3. Each record gives: D gene, clone size, V gene, J gene, CDR3 protein, CDR3 DNA. A D gene is named only where the DNA matches it firmly. Some rows mark clone size as missing; the rest say once, few, many or name a class of expanded clone.

D gene: NA; clone size: NA; V gene: TRBV25-1; J gene: TRBJ1-4; CDR3 protein: CASSGQNSLEKLFF; CDR3 DNA: TGTGCCAGCAGTGGACAGAACTCCCTTGAAAAACTGTTTTTT
D gene: TRBD1; clone size: NA; V gene: TRBV6-5; J gene: TRBJ1-5; CDR3 protein: CATAKGTGLNQPQHF; CDR3 DNA: TGTGCCACCGCGAAAGGGACAGGACTCAATCAGCCCCAGCATTTT
D gene: NA; clone size: NA; V gene: TRBV5-6; J gene: TRBJ2-7; CDR3 protein: CASSFLTGPYEQYF; CDR3 DNA: TGTGCCAGCAGCTTTTTAACAGGCCCCTACGAGCAGTACTTC
D gene: TRBD1; clone size: NA; V gene: TRBV5-5; J gene: TRBJ1-3; CDR3 protein: CASAGQDLSGNTIYF; CDR3 DNA: TGTGCCAGCGCCGGACAGGACCTCTCTGGAAACACCATATATTTT
D gene: TRBD2; clone size: once; V gene: TRBV9; J gene: TRBJ2-1; CDR3 protein: CASSGLAGASSYNEQFF; CDR3 DNA: TGTGCCAGCAGCGGATTAGCGGGGGCCAGCTCCTACAATGAGCAGTTCTTC
D gene: NA; clone size: NA; V gene: TRBV9; J gene: TRBJ1-2; CDR3 protein: CASSVGRVEGGYTF; CDR3 DNA: TGTGCCAGCAGCGTAGGCAGGGTGGAGGGTGGCTACACCTTC
D gene: NA; clone size: NA; V gene: TRBV7-9; J gene: TRBJ1-5; CDR3 protein: CASTGGLSNQPQHF; CDR3 DNA: TGTGCCAGCACTGGGGGCCTTAGCAATCAGCCCCAGCATTTT
D gene: NA; clone size: NA; V gene: TRBV2; J gene: TRBJ1-6; CDR3 protein: CASSVHGNQFTLHF; CDR3 DNA: TGTGCCAGCAGTGTACACGGGAACCAATTCACCCTCCACTTT
D gene: TRBD1; clone size: NA; V gene: TRBV3-1/TRBV3-2; J gene: TRBJ2-7; CDR3 protein: CASSQDLGQTREQYF; CDR3 DNA: TGTGCCAGCAGCCAAGATTTGGGACAGACCAGGGAGCAGTACTTC
D gene: NA; clone size: once; V gene: TRBV11-2; J gene: TRBJ1-5; CDR3 protein: CASSPAAGGNQPQHF; CDR3 DNA: TGTGCCAGCAGCCCCGCGGCGGGGGGTAATCAGCCCCAGCATTTT
D gene: TRBD2; clone size: NA; V gene: TRBV28; J gene: TRBJ2-4; CDR3 protein: CASSLTSGASGIQYF; CDR3 DNA: TGTGCCAGCAGTCTCACCAGCGGGGCAAGTGGCATTCAGTACTTC
D gene: TRBD1; clone size: NA; V gene: TRBV6-5; J gene: TRBJ1-6; CDR3 protein: CASSYADRGAGSPLHF; CDR3 DNA: TGTGCCAGCAGTTATGCAGACAGGGGCGCTGGTTCACCCCTCCACTTT
D gene: TRBD2; clone size: NA; V gene: TRBV2; J gene: TRBJ2-7; CDR3 protein: CASGRAGGSYEQYF; CDR3 DNA: TGTGCCAGCGGGCGGGCGGGGGGATCCTACGAGCAGTACTTC
D gene: NA; clone size: NA; V gene: TRBV6-5; J gene: TRBJ2-1; CDR3 protein: CASSMAHPYNEQFF; CDR3 DNA: TGTGCCAGCAGTATGGCCCATCCCTACAATGAGCAGTTCTTC
D gene: NA; clone size: NA; V gene: TRBV9; J gene: TRBJ2-5; CDR3 protein: CASSHREGETQYF; CDR3 DNA: TGTGCCAGCAGCCACAGGGAAGGAGAGACCCAGTACTTC
D gene: TRBD2; clone size: NA; V gene: TRBV10-2; J gene: TRBJ2-1; CDR3 protein: CASSVRLAGVRNNEQFF; CDR3 DNA: TGCGCCAGCAGTGTCCGACTAGCGGGCGTACGAAACAATGAGCAGTTCTTC
D gene: TRBD2; clone size: NA; V gene: TRBV5-1; J gene: TRBJ2-1; CDR3 protein: CASTPDRGGGDEQFF; CDR3 DNA: TGCGCCAGCACCCCGGATAGGGGCGGGGGAGATGAGCAGTTCTTC
D gene: TRBD2; clone size: NA; V gene: TRBV5-1; J gene: TRBJ2-1; CDR3 protein: CASSSGLLAGGYNEQFF; CDR3 DNA: TGCGCCAGCAGCTCGGGTCTACTAGCGGGGGGCTACAATGAGCAGTTCTTC
D gene: TRBD1; clone size: NA; V gene: TRBV6-1; J gene: TRBJ2-3; CDR3 protein: CASSEAGQGARDTQYF; CDR3 DNA: TGTGCCAGCAGTGAAGCAGGACAGGGGGCAAGGGATACGCAGTATTTT
D gene: NA; clone size: NA; V gene: TRBV27; J gene: TRBJ1-4; CDR3 protein: CASSSSTGLNEKLFF; CDR3 DNA: NA
D gene: NA; clone size: NA; V gene: TRBV1; J gene: TRBJ2-3; CDR3 protein: CTSTKWLSAPGADTQYF; CDR3 DNA: TGCACCAGCACCAAGTGGTTATCAGCCCCAGGGGCAGATACGCAGTATTTT
D gene: NA; clone size: NA; V gene: TRBV30; J gene: TRBJ1-2; CDR3 protein: CAWSLDSYGYTF; CDR3 DNA: TGTGCCTGGAGTCTTGACAGCTATGGCTACACCTTC
D gene: NA; clone size: once; V gene: TRBV6-6; J gene: TRBJ1-2; CDR3 protein: CASSYEGTIYGYTF; CDR3 DNA: TGTGCCAGCAGTTACGAGGGCACGATCTATGGCTACACCTTC
D gene: TRBD1; clone size: NA; V gene: TRBV9; J gene: TRBJ1-1; CDR3 protein: CASSPRTGGYTEAFF; CDR3 DNA: TGTGCCAGCAGCCCCCGGACAGGGGGCTACACTGAAGCTTTCTTT
D gene: NA; clone size: NA; V gene: TRBV6-5; J gene: TRBJ1-1; CDR3 protein: CASSYSRGSHTEAFF; CDR3 DNA: TGTGCCAGCAGTTACTCCCGCGGCTCGCACACTGAAGCTTTCTTT
D gene: NA; clone size: NA; V gene: TRBV27; J gene: TRBJ1-2; CDR3 protein: CASSFSTGSNYGYTF; CDR3 DNA: TGTGCCAGCAGTTTTAGCACAGGGTCTAACTATGGCTACACCTTC
D gene: NA; clone size: NA; V gene: TRBV27; J gene: TRBJ1-1; CDR3 protein: CASSRVVGTEAFF; CDR3 DNA: TGTGCCAGCAGTCGGGTAGTAGGTACTGAAGCTTTCTTT
D gene: NA; clone size: once; V gene: TRBV29-1; J gene: TRBJ1-1; CDR3 protein: CSVAPKRAFF; CDR3 DNA: TGCAGCGTTGCTCCCAAACGGGCTTTCTTT
D gene: NA; clone size: NA; V gene: TRBV11-2; J gene: TRBJ1-5; CDR3 protein: CASSQGYSNQPQHF; CDR3 DNA: TGTGCCAGTTCACAGGGCTATAGCAATCAGCCCCAGCATTTT
D gene: NA; clone size: once; V gene: TRBV27; J gene: TRBJ1-1; CDR3 protein: CASSRHWGDTEAFF; CDR3 DNA: TGTGCCAGCAGTCGTCATTGGGGGGACACTGAAGCTTTCTTT
D gene: NA; clone size: NA; V gene: TRBV2; J gene: TRBJ2-1; CDR3 protein: CASRSEGYNEQFF; CDR3 DNA: TGTGCCAGCAGGTCGGAGGGCTACAATGAGCAGTTCTTC